This T cell receptor (beta chain) comes out of a study of beta chain features in type 1 diabetes. Findings of the study overall: Shortening of TCRB CDR3s, moderate but significant, appeared in all four CD4+ subsets of Type 1 diabetes patients.

Reverse transcribing all isolated RNA meant expressed TCRB transcripts were sequenced. TCRdb's table, derived via immunoSEQ multiplex PCR, lists solely in-frame clones and lacks some. Here the sample spans hundreds of thousands of clones, roughly 12% being singletons. Worth noting for this clone: What it binds is unknown.

CDR1 is GTSNPN, CDR2 SVGIG, per germline (reference sequence). There are 16 residues in the CDR3. V was pared by 1 base and J by 2 bases, with 18 bases between. Sorting based on CD45RO/CCR7/CD25/CD127/CD95/CD27 separated CD4+ naive, central memory, regulatory and stem cell-like memory cells. Each sorted population was over 95% pure. Sequencing was done on a sample of naive CD4+ T cells from blood. The receptor was isolated from a man aged 18 to 35 with type 1 diabetes. The chain carries TRBV30 and TRBJ2-7, with a weak D call TRBD1 (6 bases). The CDR3 spells CAWSGRGSGVTYEQYF. DNA of the CDR3: TGTGCCTGGAGTGGGCGTGGGTCAGGGGTTACCTACGAGCAGTACTTC.